This entry lists 16 T cell receptor beta chains sequenced from one sample in a study of T cells in Graves' hyperthyroidism and ophthalmopathy (dated by TCRdb to 2018 to 2020). Libraries were made using multiplex PCR. Sequenced on an Illumina HiSeq 2000. The TCR beta CDR3 regions were amplified from the RNA transcripts. A first-round RT-PCR of the TCR CDR3 used the HTBI primer set with the Qiagen OneStep RT-PCR kit. TCRdb's own reprocessing of the public reads used fastp at Q25 and MiXCR and kept productive beta chains. Duplicate CDR3 protein sequences are folded into a single record with the most common DNA and genes. The sample table shows approximately 400,000 distinct CDR3 sequences, and roughly 25% are seen once. Together, the top ten hold roughly 70% of the sample. Material for sequencing was blood. The source is a man aged 50 or older with Graves' hyperthyroidism.

This clonotype was detected ten times or more. The chain couples TRBV3-1 to TRBJ1-1; the D is unclear. Germline-derived CDR1 and CDR2 are LGHDT and YNNKEL (reference sequence). V shed 11 bases and J shed 4 bases, with 14 bases lying between them. This CDR3 is built from 12 residues. The CDR3 loop reads CAVGRAGTEAFF. CDR3 bases: TGTGCCGTCGGGAGGGCAGGCACTGAAGCTTTCTTT.

In this sample, this clonotype turned up a few times. The chain carries TRBV3-1 and TRBJ2-7; TRBD1 matches 7 bases. This CDR3 region has 13 residues. J gave up 9 bases and V 1 base, and 6 bases lay outside the gene matches. Germline CDR1 LGHDT, CDR2 YNNKEL (reference sequence). The CDR3: CASSQGQGSGQYF. CDR3 sequence (DNA): TGTGCCAGCAGCCAAGGACAGGGTAGTGGGCAGTACTTC.

This clonotype occurred many times. The CDR3: CASSFGTGGTDTQYF. The CDR3 DNA is TGTGCCAGCAGTTTTGGAACAGGGGGCACAGATACGCAGTATTTT. The chain combines TRBV27 with TRBJ2-3; TRBD1 agrees at 7 bases. CDR3 length equals 15 residues. With V trimmed by 3 bases and J by 1 base, 4 bases remained unmatched. Germline-derived CDR1 and CDR2 are MNHEY and SMNVEV (reference sequence).

The chain carries TRBV20-1 and TRBJ2-7; either TRBD1 or TRBD2 may supply D (5 bases each). The CDR3 totals 14 residues. Trimming left V 6 bases short and J 2 bases short, with 17 bases between. CDR1 is DFQATT and CDR2 is SNEGSKA in the germline V gene (reference sequence). CDR3 DNA: TGCAGTGCACCGCTGGGGGATGGAGCCTACGAGCAGTACTTC. Amino acids: CSAPLGDGAYEQYF.

The count of this clonotype is one. This chain's CDR3 is CSASESARETQYF. The CDR3 nucleotides are TGCAGTGCTAGTGAGTCCGCACGGGAGACCCAGTACTTC. This chain connects TRBV20-1 to TRBJ2-5; the D is unclear. V gave up 3 bases and J gave up 5 bases, with 13 bases separating them. The germline CDR1 and CDR2 sequences are DFQATT and SNEGSKA (reference sequence). The CDR3 is 13 residues long.

This clonotype was picked up many times. This rearrangement joins TRBV28 to TRBJ1-2; 7 nucleotides agree with TRBD1. CDR1 is MDHEN and CDR2 is SYDVKM in the germline V gene. Germline trimming cut 9 bases from V and 2 bases from J; bases unmatched to any gene: 6. CDR3 size: 13 residues. The CDR3, as DNA: TGTGCCAGTTTGGACAGGACGAACTATGGCTACACCTTC. It specifies CASLDRTNYGYTF.

The chain combines TRBV20-1 with TRBJ2-5; D unresolved. The CDR3 runs 15 residues. V was pared by 1 base and J by 1 base, with 13 bases between. The germline gives CDR1 DFQATT, CDR2 SNEGSKA (reference sequence). The CDR3 DNA is TGCAGTGCTAGAGGGGTTAGCAGCTCCCAAGAGACCCAGTACTTC. Its protein product is CSARGVSSSQETQYF.

This clonotype turned up a few times. The V gene is TRBV19, the J gene TRBJ1-1; possibly TRBD1 for D (6 bases). The length of the CDR3 is 16 residues. The germline gives CDR1 LNHDA, CDR2 SQIVND (reference sequence). Trimming removed 5 bases from V and 2 bases from J, with 18 bases in between. CDR3 DNA: TGTGCCAGTAGTGCGATTGGGGCAGGGGCAAACACTGAAGCTTTCTTT. It specifies CASSAIGAGANTEAFF.

This clonotype was counted only a few times. V usage is TRBV29-1 and J usage is TRBJ2-5; D perhaps matches TRBD2 (6 bases). Germline loops: CDR1 SQVTM, CDR2 ANQGSEA. V lost 5 bases and J 1 base, leaving 11 bases between the germline ends. The CDR3 extends over 13 amino acids. The CDR3, as DNA: TGCAGCGTTCGGGGCGGGGTCCAAGAGACCCAGTACTTC. Translated, it gives CSVRGGVQETQYF.

The genes are TRBV30 and TRBJ1-4, with unresolved D. Germline V gives CDR1 GTSNPN, CDR2 SVGIG (reference sequence). This CDR3 contains 13 residues. V was trimmed by 4 bases and J by 4 bases, leaving 10 bases between them. In DNA form, the CDR3 reads TGTGCCTGGACTCCTGAGGATAATGAAAAACTGTTTTTT. Protein: CAWTPEDNEKLFF. Full variable domain (rest looked up from reference TRBV30 and TRBJ1-4): SQTIHQWPATLVQPVGSPLSLECTVEGTSNPNLYWYRQAAGRGLQLLFYSVGIGQISSEVPQNLSASRPQDRQFILSSKKLLLSDSGFYLCAWTPEDNEKLFFGSGTQLSVL.

This clonotype appeared many times. The chain couples TRBV27 to TRBJ2-1; TRBD2 agrees at 7 bases. The CDR3 is made up of 13 amino acids. Germline assignment: CDR1 MNHEY and CDR2 SMNVEV (reference sequence). After removal of 5 bases from V and 9 bases from J, the junction contained 7 bases not matched to a gene. CDR3 DNA: TGTGCCAGCAGTCCCGTGCGGGGGTCTGAGCAGTTCTTC. Protein sequence: CASSPVRGSEQFF.

This clonotype turned up a few times. The chain links TRBV7-2 to TRBJ1-2, with TRBD1 matching over 8 bases. Trimming removed 2 bases from V and 4 bases from J; junction bases left unmatched: 6. The CDR3 runs 15 residues. Per the germline V gene, CDR1 is SGHTA and CDR2 is FQGNSA. The CDR3 DNA follows: TGTGCCAGCAGCTTACAGACAGGGGAGCGCTATGGCTACACCTTC. This translates into CASSLQTGERYGYTF.

This clonotype turned up a few times. The chain uses TRBV19 and TRBJ2-3, with 8 bases matching TRBD1. From germline, CDR1 is LNHDA and CDR2 SQIVND (reference sequence). J was trimmed by 2 bases and V by 9 bases; bases with no gene match: 7. The CDR3 runs to 14 residues. CDR3 loop: CASRTDRDTDTQYF. Written as DNA, the CDR3 is TGTGCCAGCCGGACGGACAGGGACACAGATACGCAGTATTTT.

Notes on this clonotype: A read error may be the cause here, since a much bigger clone is one base away. The CDR3 sequence: CASSYGGDYEQYF. CDR3 DNA sequence: TGTGCCAGCAGTTACGGAGGGGACTACGAGCAGTACTTC. The genes are TRBV6-5 and TRBJ2-7; D is perhaps TRBD2 (6 bases). The CDR3 extends over 13 amino acids. Germline V CDR1 and CDR2: MNHEY, SVGAGI. Trimming left V 2 bases short and J 3 bases short, with 8 bases between.

The chain employs TRBV6-2 or TRBV6-3 and TRBJ1-1; the D is unclear. CDR1 is MNHEY, CDR2 SVGEGT, per germline. This CDR3 has 13 residues. Trimming shortened V by 8 bases and J by 5 bases, and 15 bases separated the two germline ends. CDR3 nucleotide sequence: TGTGCCAGCGGAGAGGTCCGTCGGACTGAAGCTTTCTTT. Its protein is CASGEVRRTEAFF.

This clonotype turned up a few times. V is TRBV5-7 and J is TRBJ1-5; D call uncertain. TRBV5-7 is treated as an ORF (open reading frame) with a function not yet certain. Trimming took 3 bases from V and 0 from J, leaving 19 bases between them. The CDR3 consists of 18 residues. DNA for the CDR3: TGTGCCAGCAGCTCGTGTACGAAGGGCCTCTATAGCAATCAGCCCCAGCATTTT. Protein product: CASSSCTKGLYSNQPQHF.